The entry below describes one T cell receptor beta chain. This CDR3 comprises 12 residues. V was clipped by 6 bases and J by 6 bases, with 8 bases between them. Germline V lookup: CDR1 SGHTA, CDR2 FQGNSA. These data are taken from a study of blood T cell repertoires in COVID-19. Study context: Some COVID-19 samples were acute and others convalescent; all came from the United States, Italy and Spain. T cells, B-cell-depleted T cells, or PBMCs supplied cDNA or gDNA.

In the source study's methods: Using reference gene primer amplification, nucleated cell counts were estimated. Using immunoSEQ multiplex PCR, the repertoire was profiled, and TCRdb retains in-frame clones only, with some absent. The DNA was the basis for D and trimming; V, J and clone size are from that table. The repertoire has some 51,000 clones, 88% of them found once; the top ten carry about 10%. The receptor comes from a man aged 50 or older with active COVID-19. This sequence joins TRBV7-2 and TRBJ2-2; D possibly corresponds to TRBD2 (6 bases). The specimen sequenced was peripheral blood. The chain's CDR3 is CASRASAGELFF. CDR3 nucleotides: TGTGCCAGCAGGGCTAGCGCCGGGGAGCTGTTTTTT.